This T cell receptor beta chain stems from a study of identical twins. The CDR3 covers 16 residues. The germline V gene encodes CDR1 MNHEY and CDR2 SVGEGT. Trimming removed 0 bases from V and 9 bases from J; junction bases left unmatched: 7. With respect to this clonotype: Its target is not known.

Overall study results and limits: Where beta out-of-frame sequences were concerned, excess twin sharing was weaker.

TCRdb processed the 5' RACE reads anew with MiXCR; each CDR3 protein has one entry. The profile shows under 450,000 distinct CDR3 sequences, less than 20% of them singletons. The chain combines TRBV6-2 or TRBV6-3 with TRBJ2-1; 11 nucleotides line up with TRBD2. The sample was naive T cells sorted from blood. This clonotype was obtained from a man aged 45-60 years in good health. The CDR3 sequence: CASSYSGSGRAREQFF. Written as DNA, the CDR3 is TGTGCCAGCAGTTACTCGGGTAGCGGGAGGGCCCGTGAGCAGTTCTTC.